The 3 T cell receptor beta chains listed next were all sequenced from one sample in a study of cytomegalovirus exposure and HLA in healthy donors. Repertoires were generated with immunoSEQ multiplex PCR, while TCRdb's copy carries only in-frame clones and drops some. The sample carries roughly 350,000 clones, just over 85% recorded once. What was sequenced was PBMCs. The receptors come from a woman younger than 35 in good health and CMV-seronegative.

The chain carries TRBV28 and TRBJ1-2, with 8 bases that match TRBD1. CDR1 and CDR2 (germline): MDHEN, SYDVKM. Trimming removed 5 bases from V and 7 bases from J; junction bases left unmatched: 6. This CDR3 has 13 residues. The CDR3 nucleotides are TGTGCCAGCAGTCACGGACAGGGCGGTGGCTACACCTTC. Amino acid sequence: CASSHGQGGGYTF.

This chain's CDR3 is CASSIDEHLNYGYTF. The CDR3, as DNA: TGTGCCAGTAGTATAGATGAGCACTTAAACTATGGCTACACCTTC. The J gene is TRBJ1-2, the V gene TRBV19; D is undetermined. The CDR3 sequence is 15 residues long. Trimming left V 0 bases short and J 2 bases short, with 10 bases between. Germline-derived CDR1 and CDR2 are LNHDA and SQIVND (reference sequence). The full variable domain, in which reference TRBV19 and TRBJ1-2 provide the parts outside the CDR3, is DGGITQSPKYLFRKEGQNVTLSCEQNLNHDAMYWYRQDPGQGLRLIYYSQIVNDFQKGDIAEGYSVSREKKESFPLTVTSAQKNPTAFYLCASSIDEHLNYGYTFGSGTRLTVV.

The chain links TRBV28 to TRBJ2-2; tentatively, D is TRBD1 (5 bases). V was cut by 3 bases and J by 1 base, with 15 bases left in between. Germline loops: CDR1 MDHEN, CDR2 SYDVKM. The CDR3 covers 17 residues. The DNA of the CDR3 is TGTGCCAGCAGTTTGGCCGAGTTCGGACAGAACACCGGGGAGCTGTTTTTT. It specifies CASSLAEFGQNTGELFF. Variable domain in full (rest from reference TRBV28 and TRBJ2-2): DVKVTQSSRYLVKRTGEKVFLECVQDMDHENMFWYRQDPGLGLRLIYFSYDVKMKEKGDIPEGYSVSREKKERFSLILESASTNQTSMYLCASSLAEFGQNTGELFFGEGSRLTVL.